This is a list of T cell receptor beta chains from one sample in a study of early T cells in non-severe SARS-CoV-2 infection. TCRdb re-analysed the 5' RACE reads in MiXCR, keeping a single row per CDR3 protein. The repertoire holds 69,000 or so distinct CDR3 sequences, with 3.5% to 6% as singletons. Sequenced material: whole blood, taken at baseline. The origin of the receptors is an adult who was a healthcare worker with PCR-confirmed SARS-CoV-2 infection or an uninfected control (not recorded which). The donor label of this sample is uncertain. The CDR3 runs from the conserved cysteine through the conserved F or W. The order of the fields is CDR3 protein, CDR3 DNA, D gene, J gene, clone size, V gene, CDR3 length. The D gene is left open where the match is weak. Rows may omit the clone size; those that give it use once, few, many or a size class.

CSASSTSGGIINEQFF,TGCAGTGCTAGCTCGACTAGCGGGGGGATCATAAATGAGCAGTTCTTC,TRBD2,TRBJ2-1,.,TRBV20-1,16
CASSGGQGAPFDEQYF,TGTGCCAGCAGCGGCGGACAGGGGGCCCCCTTCGACGAGCAGTACTTC,TRBD1,TRBJ2-7,few,TRBV9,16
CASSPGLARELFF,TGTGCCAGCAGCCCGGGGCTAGCTAGGGAGCTGTTTTTT,.,TRBJ2-2,many,TRBV7-9,13
CASRLIRDFNYEQYF,TGTGCCAGCAGGCTGATCCGGGACTTTAACTACGAGCAGTACTTC,.,TRBJ2-7,few,TRBV6-5,15
CSALTGYLYQETQYF,TGCAGTGCCCTGACCGGATACCTGTACCAAGAGACCCAGTACTTC,.,TRBJ2-5,many,TRBV20-1,15
CASSSTTGGNQPQHF,TGTGCCAGCAGCTCTACAACAGGGGGCAATCAGCCCCAGCATTTT,TRBD1,TRBJ1-5,many,TRBV11-2,15
CASSVSADTEAFF,TGTGCCAGCAGCGTATCAGCCGACACTGAAGCTTTCTTT,.,TRBJ1-1,few,TRBV9,13
CASSQPPGWAAAANTGELFF,TGTGCCAGCAGCCAGCCGCCGGGTTGGGCAGCCGCGGCGAACACCGGGGAGCTGTTTTTT,.,TRBJ2-2,many,TRBV7-6,20
CASSQGTGSQPQHF,TGTGCCAGCAGCCAAGGGACAGGGAGTCAGCCCCAGCATTTT,TRBD1,TRBJ1-5,few,TRBV3-1,14
CSAPPSSGAYNEQFF,TGCAGTGCTCCCCCCTCTAGCGGGGCCTACAATGAGCAGTTCTTC,TRBD2,TRBJ2-1,many,TRBV20-1,15
CATSDLRSDTDTQYF,TGTGCCACCAGTGATTTGCGATCCGACACAGATACGCAGTATTTT,.,TRBJ2-3,many,TRBV24-1,15
CASSIGGEAFF,TGTGCCAGCAGTATCGGGGGTGAAGCTTTCTTT,.,TRBJ1-1,many,TRBV7-6,11
CSVDRDYEQYF,TGCAGCGTTGACAGGGACTACGAGCAGTACTTC,.,TRBJ2-7,.,TRBV29-1,11
CASSGWAHEQYF,TGTGCCAGCAGTGGTTGGGCCCACGAGCAGTACTTC,.,TRBJ2-7,many,TRBV6-1,12
CASTLKVSGANVLTF,TGTGCCAGCACCCTCAAGGTGTCTGGGGCCAACGTCCTGACTTTC,.,TRBJ2-6,many,TRBV6-5,15
CSVLPHGPSSGANVLTF,TGCAGCGTTCTCCCCCATGGACCCAGCTCTGGGGCCAACGTCCTGACTTTC,.,TRBJ2-6,many,TRBV29-1,17
CAISGTGIQETQYF,TGTGCCATCAGTGGAACAGGGATCCAAGAGACCCAGTACTTC,.,TRBJ2-5,many,TRBV10-3,14
CASSLDSAGLREQYF,TGTGCCAGCAGCTTAGACAGTGCAGGGTTAAGGGAGCAGTACTTC,.,TRBJ2-7,few,TRBV7-6,15
CASSLAGLAGGQGTQYF,TGCGCCAGCAGCTTGGCCGGTCTAGCGGGGGGCCAGGGGACCCAGTACTTC,TRBD2,TRBJ2-5,many,TRBV5-1,17
CASSSGSSGAGDTQYF,TGTGCCAGCAGTTCTGGGAGTAGCGGGGCTGGAGATACGCAGTATTTT,TRBD2,TRBJ2-3,many,TRBV6-4,16
CASSLDRGGNQPQHF,TGTGCCAGCAGTTTAGACAGGGGCGGCAATCAGCCCCAGCATTTT,TRBD1,TRBJ1-5,few,TRBV12-3/TRBV12-4,15
CASSPLRLANNEQFF,TGTGCCAGCAGCCCACTTCGACTAGCTAACAATGAGCAGTTCTTC,TRBD2,TRBJ2-1,many,TRBV12-3/TRBV12-4,15
CASSYGMNQPQHF,TGTGCCAGCAGTTACGGGATGAATCAGCCCCAGCATTTT,.,TRBJ1-5,few,TRBV6-2/TRBV6-3,13
CASSQGAYEQYF,TGTGCCAGCAGCCAAGGGGCTTACGAGCAGTACTTC,.,TRBJ2-7,many,TRBV3-1,12
CASRAGTGSGNTIYF,TGTGCCAGCAGAGCCGGGACAGGGTCTGGAAACACCATATATTTT,TRBD1,TRBJ1-3,many,TRBV6-5,15
CASSLDRASPEQYF,TGTGCCAGCAGCTTAGATCGGGCGTCCCCGGAGCAGTACTTC,.,TRBJ2-7,few,TRBV7-9,14
CASSRAGQGSPLHF,TGTGCCAGCAGTCGGGCGGGACAGGGTTCACCCCTCCACTTT,TRBD1,TRBJ1-6,many,TRBV14,14
CASSLGVRAGSTDTQYF,TGTGCCAGCAGTTTAGGGGTCAGGGCAGGCAGCACAGATACGCAGTATTTT,.,TRBJ2-3,few,TRBV12-3/TRBV12-4,17
CASSPQAGSSTDTQYF,TGTGCCAGCAGTCCGCAAGCCGGATCTAGCACAGATACGCAGTATTTT,.,TRBJ2-3,few,TRBV12-3/TRBV12-4,16
CSAMAPGGGYYEQYF,TGCAGTGCGATGGCCCCTGGCGGGGGGTACTACGAGCAGTACTTC,TRBD2,TRBJ2-7,.,TRBV20-1,15
CASSLRQGIETQYF,TGTGCCAGCAGCTTGCGGCAGGGGATAGAGACCCAGTACTTC,.,TRBJ2-5,few,TRBV5-6,14
CASSPGPRDTEAFF,TGCGCCAGCAGCCCAGGACCCCGGGATACTGAAGCTTTCTTT,.,TRBJ1-1,few,TRBV7-9,14
CATASAGPTSDTQYF,TGCGCCACCGCCTCAGCGGGTCCCACTTCAGATACGCAGTATTTT,.,TRBJ2-3,few,TRBV10-2,15
CASRPWTGQETQYF,TGTGCCAGCAGGCCCTGGACAGGGCAAGAGACCCAGTACTTC,TRBD1,TRBJ2-5,few,TRBV6-2/TRBV6-3,14
CASSRRAGVRGDTQYF,TGTGCCAGCAGTCGCAGAGCGGGAGTTCGCGGGGATACGCAGTATTTT,TRBD2,TRBJ2-3,few,TRBV27,16
CSARPGQGSYEQYF,TGCAGTGCTAGACCAGGACAGGGTTCCTACGAGCAGTACTTC,TRBD1,TRBJ2-7,many,TRBV20-1,14
CASSQVRTGPYYGYTF,TGTGCCAGCAGCCAGGTGAGGACAGGACCGTACTATGGCTACACCTTC,TRBD1,TRBJ1-2,many,TRBV3-1,16
CSASGDSSTDTQYF,TGCAGTGCTAGCGGGGACTCGAGCACAGATACGCAGTATTTT,.,TRBJ2-3,many,TRBV20-1,14
CASSLVLVPDTQYF,TGCGCCAGCAGCTTGGTCCTAGTCCCAGATACGCAGTATTTT,.,TRBJ2-3,few,TRBV5-1,14
CSASRQSSGNTIYF,TGCAGTGCTAGCCGACAGAGCTCTGGAAACACCATATATTTT,.,TRBJ1-3,.,TRBV20-1,14
CATSRDSWTEAFF,TGTGCCACCAGCAGAGATTCCTGGACTGAAGCTTTCTTT,.,TRBJ1-1,many,TRBV15,13
CASGSDRTRAFF,TGTGCTAGTGGTTCGGACAGAACCAGGGCTTTCTTT,.,TRBJ1-1,many,TRBV12-5,12
CASSSTNEQFF,TGTGCCAGCAGCTCTACAAATGAGCAGTTCTTC,.,TRBJ2-1,many,TRBV7-2,11
CASSESGAVTGELFF,TGTGCCAGCAGTGAAAGTGGCGCCGTCACCGGGGAGCTGTTTTTT,.,TRBJ2-2,many,TRBV6-4,15
CSVEVGMNTEAFF,TGCAGCGTTGAAGTCGGGATGAACACTGAAGCTTTCTTT,.,TRBJ1-1,.,TRBV29-1,13
CASSYIRGGPNTGELFF,TGTGCCAGCAGTTACATCAGGGGAGGCCCTAACACCGGGGAGCTGTTTTTT,.,TRBJ2-2,many,TRBV6-2/TRBV6-3,17
CASSFGGRNIQYF,TGTGCCAGCAGTTTCGGGGGGAGAAACATTCAGTACTTC,TRBD2,TRBJ2-4,.,TRBV28,13
CSIGTDIDYEQYF,TGCAGCATCGGGACAGACATCGACTACGAGCAGTACTTC,TRBD1,TRBJ2-7,many,TRBV29-1,13